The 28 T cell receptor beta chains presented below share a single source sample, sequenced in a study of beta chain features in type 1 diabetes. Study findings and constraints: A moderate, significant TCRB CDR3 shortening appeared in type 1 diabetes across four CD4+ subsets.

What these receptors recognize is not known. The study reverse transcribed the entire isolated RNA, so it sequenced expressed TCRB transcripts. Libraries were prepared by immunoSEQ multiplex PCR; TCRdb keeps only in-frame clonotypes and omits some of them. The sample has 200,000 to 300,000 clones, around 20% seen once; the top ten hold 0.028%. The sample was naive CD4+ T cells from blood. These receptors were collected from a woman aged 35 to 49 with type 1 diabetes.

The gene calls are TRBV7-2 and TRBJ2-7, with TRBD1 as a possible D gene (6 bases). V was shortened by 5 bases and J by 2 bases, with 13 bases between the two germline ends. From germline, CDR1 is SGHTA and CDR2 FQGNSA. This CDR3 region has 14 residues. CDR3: CASSSRRGPYEQYF. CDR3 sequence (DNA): TGTGCCAGCAGCAGCCGCAGGGGCCCCTACGAGCAGTACTTC.

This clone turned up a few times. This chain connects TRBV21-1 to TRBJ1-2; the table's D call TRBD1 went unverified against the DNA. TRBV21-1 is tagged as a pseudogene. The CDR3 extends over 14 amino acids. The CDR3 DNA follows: TGTGCCAGCAGCTTCAGGGGGAAGGACTATGGCTACACCTTC. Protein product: CASSFRGKDYGYTF.

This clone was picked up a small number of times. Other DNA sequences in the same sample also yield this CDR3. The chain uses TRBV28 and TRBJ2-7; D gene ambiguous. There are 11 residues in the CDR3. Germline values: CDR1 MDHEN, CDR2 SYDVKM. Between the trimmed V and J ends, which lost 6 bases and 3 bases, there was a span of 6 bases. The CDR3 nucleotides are TGTGCCAGCAGCCAATTCTACGAGCAGTACTTC. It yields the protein CASSQFYEQYF. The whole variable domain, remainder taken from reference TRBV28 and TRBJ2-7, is DVKVTQSSRYLVKRTGEKVFLECVQDMDHENMFWYRQDPGLGLRLIYFSYDVKMKEKGDIPEGYSVSREKKERFSLILESASTNQTSMYLCASSQFYEQYFGPGTRLTVT.

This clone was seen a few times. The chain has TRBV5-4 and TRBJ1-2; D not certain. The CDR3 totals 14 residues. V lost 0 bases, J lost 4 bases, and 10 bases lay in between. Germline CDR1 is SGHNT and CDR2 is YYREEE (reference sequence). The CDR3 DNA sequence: TGTGCCAGCAGCTTGGATCCAGGCTTCTATGGCTACACCTTC. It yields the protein CASSLDPGFYGYTF.

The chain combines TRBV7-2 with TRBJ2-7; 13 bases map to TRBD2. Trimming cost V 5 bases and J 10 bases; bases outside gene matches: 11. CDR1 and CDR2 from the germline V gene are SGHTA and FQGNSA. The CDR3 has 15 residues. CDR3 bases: TGTGCCAGCAGCCCCCCAGGGACTAGCGGGAACACACAGTACTTC. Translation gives CASSPPGTSGNTQYF.

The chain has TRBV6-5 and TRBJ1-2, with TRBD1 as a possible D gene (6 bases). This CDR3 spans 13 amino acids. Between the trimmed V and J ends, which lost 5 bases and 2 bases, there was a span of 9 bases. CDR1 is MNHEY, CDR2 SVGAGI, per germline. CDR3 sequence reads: CASSPDRNYGYTF. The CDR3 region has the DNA TGTGCCAGCAGTCCGGACAGAAACTATGGCTACACCTTC.

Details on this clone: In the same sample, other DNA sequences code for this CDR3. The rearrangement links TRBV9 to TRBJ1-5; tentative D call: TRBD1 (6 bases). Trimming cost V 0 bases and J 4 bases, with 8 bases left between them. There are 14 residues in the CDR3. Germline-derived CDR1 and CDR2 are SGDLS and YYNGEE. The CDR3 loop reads CASSVEGGNQPQHF. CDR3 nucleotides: TGTGCCAGCAGCGTAGAGGGGGGGAATCAGCCCCAGCATTTT. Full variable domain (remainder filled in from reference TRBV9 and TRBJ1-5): DSGVTQTPKHLITATGQRVTLRCSPRSGDLSVYWYQQSLDQGLQFLIQYYNGEERAKGNILERFSAQQFPDLHSELNLSSLELGDSALYFCASSVEGGNQPQHFGDGTRLSIL.

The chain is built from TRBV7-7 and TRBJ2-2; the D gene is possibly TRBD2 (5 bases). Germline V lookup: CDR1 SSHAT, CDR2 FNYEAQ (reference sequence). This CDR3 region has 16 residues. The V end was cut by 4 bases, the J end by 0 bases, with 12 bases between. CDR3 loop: CASSSQGLTNTGELFF. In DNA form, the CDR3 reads TGTGCCAGCAGCTCGCAAGGACTGACGAACACCGGGGAGCTGTTTTTT.

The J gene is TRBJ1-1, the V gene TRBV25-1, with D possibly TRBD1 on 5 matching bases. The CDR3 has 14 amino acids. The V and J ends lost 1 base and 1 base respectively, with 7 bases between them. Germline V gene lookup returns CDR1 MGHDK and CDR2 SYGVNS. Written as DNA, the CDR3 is TGTGCCAGCAGTGAATTCCAGGGGAACACTGAAGCTTTCTTT. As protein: CASSEFQGNTEAFF.

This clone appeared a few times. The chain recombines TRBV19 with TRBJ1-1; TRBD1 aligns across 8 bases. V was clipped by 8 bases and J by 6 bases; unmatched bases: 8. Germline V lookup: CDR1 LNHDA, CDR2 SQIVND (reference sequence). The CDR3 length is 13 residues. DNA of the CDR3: TGTGCCAGTGTGGACAGGGTAGGGGCTGAAGCTTTCTTT. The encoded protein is CASVDRVGAEAFF.

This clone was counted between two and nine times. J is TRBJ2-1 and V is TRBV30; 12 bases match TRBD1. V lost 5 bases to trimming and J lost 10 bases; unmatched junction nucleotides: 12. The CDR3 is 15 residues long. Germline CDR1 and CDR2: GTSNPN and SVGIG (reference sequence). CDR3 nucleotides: TGTGCCTGGCACACCTTGGGACAGGGGGCTAGGGAGCAGTTCTTC. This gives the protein CAWHTLGQGAREQFF.

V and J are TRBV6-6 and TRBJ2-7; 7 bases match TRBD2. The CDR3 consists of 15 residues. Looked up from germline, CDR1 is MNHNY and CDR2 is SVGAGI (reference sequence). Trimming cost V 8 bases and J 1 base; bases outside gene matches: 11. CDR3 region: CASGAGGSLSYEQYF. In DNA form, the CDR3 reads TGTGCCAGCGGGGCCGGGGGGAGTTTATCCTACGAGCAGTACTTC.

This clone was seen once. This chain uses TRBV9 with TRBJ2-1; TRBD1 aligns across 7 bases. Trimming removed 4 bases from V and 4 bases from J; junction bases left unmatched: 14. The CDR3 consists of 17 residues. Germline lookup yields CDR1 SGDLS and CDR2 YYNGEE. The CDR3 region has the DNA TGTGCCAGCAGCTCCCGAGGGGGCCCTATGGGATACAATGAGCAGTTCTTC. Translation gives CASSSRGGPMGYNEQFF.

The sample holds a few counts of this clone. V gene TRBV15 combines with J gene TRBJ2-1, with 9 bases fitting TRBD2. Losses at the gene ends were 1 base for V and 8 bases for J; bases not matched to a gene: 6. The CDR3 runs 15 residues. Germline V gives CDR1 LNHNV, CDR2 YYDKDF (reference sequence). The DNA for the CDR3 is TGTGCCACCAGCAGAGCGGGACTAGCAGTAGATGAGCAGTTCTTC. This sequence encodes CATSRAGLAVDEQFF.

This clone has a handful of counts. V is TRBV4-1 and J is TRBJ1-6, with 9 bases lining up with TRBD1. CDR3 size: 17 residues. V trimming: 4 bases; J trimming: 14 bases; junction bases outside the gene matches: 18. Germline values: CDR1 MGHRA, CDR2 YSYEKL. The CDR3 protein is CASSLNRLRDRDGTLHF. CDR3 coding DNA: TGCGCCAGCAGCCTCAACAGGCTCCGGGACAGGGATGGAACCCTCCACTTT.

CDR3 loop: CASSQSRDTFYHNYGYTF. The CDR3 nucleotides are TGCGCCAGCAGTCAATCGAGGGACACCTTTTATCATAACTATGGCTACACCTTC. The chain combines TRBV23-1 with TRBJ1-2; weak D call: TRBD1 (6 bases). TRBV23-1 is assigned to the ORF class and has an uncertain function. CDR3 length: 18 amino acids. Deletions cut 0 bases from V and 1 base from J, with 18 bases between.

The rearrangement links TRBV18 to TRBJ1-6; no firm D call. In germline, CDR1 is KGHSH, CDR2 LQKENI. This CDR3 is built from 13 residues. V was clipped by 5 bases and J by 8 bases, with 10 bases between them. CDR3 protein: CASSLDRDSPLHF. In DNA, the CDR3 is TGTGCCAGCTCATTGGATCGGGATTCACCCCTCCACTTT.

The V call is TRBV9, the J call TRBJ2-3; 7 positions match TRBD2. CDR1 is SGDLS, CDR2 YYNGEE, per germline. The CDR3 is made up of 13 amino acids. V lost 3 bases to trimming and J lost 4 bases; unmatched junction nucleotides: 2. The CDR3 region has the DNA TGTGCCAGCAGCGGGGAGGGGCCAGATACGCAGTATTTT. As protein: CASSGEGPDTQYF.

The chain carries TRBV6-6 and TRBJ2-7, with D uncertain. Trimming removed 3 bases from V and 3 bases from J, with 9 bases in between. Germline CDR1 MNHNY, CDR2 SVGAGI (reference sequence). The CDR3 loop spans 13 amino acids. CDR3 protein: CASSYPNLYEQYF. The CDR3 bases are TGTGCCAGCAGTTATCCTAATCTCTACGAGCAGTACTTC.

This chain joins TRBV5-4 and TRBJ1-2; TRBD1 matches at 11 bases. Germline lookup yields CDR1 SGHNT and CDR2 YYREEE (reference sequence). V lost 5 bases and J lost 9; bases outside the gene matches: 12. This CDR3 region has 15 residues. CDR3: CASSSGPGQGESYTF. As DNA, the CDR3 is TGTGCCAGCAGTTCCGGTCCGGGACAGGGGGAAAGCTACACCTTC. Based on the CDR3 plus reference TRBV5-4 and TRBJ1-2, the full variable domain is ETGVTQSPTHLIKTRGQQVTLRCSSQSGHNTVSWYQQALGQGPQFIFQYYREEENGRGNFPPRFSGLQFPNYSSELNVNALELDDSALYLCASSSGPGQGESYTFGSGTRLTVV.

CDR3: CASSRESDRGFGDWNTEAFF. CDR3 DNA: TGCGCCAGCAGCCGAGAATCGGACAGGGGCTTCGGGGATTGGAACACTGAAGCTTTCTTT. The chain combines TRBV4-1 with TRBJ1-1; 9 nucleotides match TRBD1. V was pared by 4 bases and J by 1 base, with 19 bases of the junction left unmatched. From germline, CDR1 is MGHRA and CDR2 YSYEKL. The CDR3 contains 20 residues.

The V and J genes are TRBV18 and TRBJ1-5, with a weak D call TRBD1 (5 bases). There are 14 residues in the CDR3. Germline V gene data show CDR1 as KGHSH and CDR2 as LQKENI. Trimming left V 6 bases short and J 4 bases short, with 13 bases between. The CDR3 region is CASSWRGSNQPQHF. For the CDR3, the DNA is TGTGCCAGCTCCTGGAGGGGAAGTAATCAGCCCCAGCATTTT. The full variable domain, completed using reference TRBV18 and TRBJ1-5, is NAGVMQNPRHLVRRRGQEARLRCSPMKGHSHVYWYRQLPEEGLKFMVYLQKENIIDESGMPKERFSAEFPKEGPSILRIQQVVRGDSAAYFCASSWRGSNQPQHFGDGTRLSIL.

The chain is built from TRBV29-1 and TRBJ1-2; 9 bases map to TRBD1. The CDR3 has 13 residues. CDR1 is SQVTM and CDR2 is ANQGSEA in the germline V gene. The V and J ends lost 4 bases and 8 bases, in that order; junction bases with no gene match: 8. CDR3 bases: TGCAGCGTTGCACGGGACAGGGACGGAGGCTACACCTTC. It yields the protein CSVARDRDGGYTF.

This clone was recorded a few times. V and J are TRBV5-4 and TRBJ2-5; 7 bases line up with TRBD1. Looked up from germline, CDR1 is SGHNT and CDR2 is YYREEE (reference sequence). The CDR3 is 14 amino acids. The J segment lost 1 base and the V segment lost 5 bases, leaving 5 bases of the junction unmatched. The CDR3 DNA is TGTGCCAGCAGTACCACAGGGGTCCAAGAGACCCAGTACTTC. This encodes CASSTTGVQETQYF. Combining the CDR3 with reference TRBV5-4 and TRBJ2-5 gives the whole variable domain ETGVTQSPTHLIKTRGQQVTLRCSSQSGHNTVSWYQQALGQGPQFIFQYYREEENGRGNFPPRFSGLQFPNYSSELNVNALELDDSALYLCASSTTGVQETQYFGPGTRLLVL.

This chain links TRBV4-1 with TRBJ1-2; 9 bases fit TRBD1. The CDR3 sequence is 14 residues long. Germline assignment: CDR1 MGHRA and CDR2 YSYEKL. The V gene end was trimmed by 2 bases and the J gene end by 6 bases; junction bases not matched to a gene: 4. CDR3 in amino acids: CASSQRDRVDGYTF. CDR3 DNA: TGCGCCAGCAGCCAACGGGACAGGGTCGATGGCTACACCTTC.

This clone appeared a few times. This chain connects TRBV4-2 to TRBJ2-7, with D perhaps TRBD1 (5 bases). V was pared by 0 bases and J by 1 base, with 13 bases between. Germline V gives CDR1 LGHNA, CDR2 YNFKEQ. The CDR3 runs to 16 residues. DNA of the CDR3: TGTGCCAGCAGCCAAGATGCGGCAGGGTCATCCTACGAGCAGTACTTC. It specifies CASSQDAAGSSYEQYF.

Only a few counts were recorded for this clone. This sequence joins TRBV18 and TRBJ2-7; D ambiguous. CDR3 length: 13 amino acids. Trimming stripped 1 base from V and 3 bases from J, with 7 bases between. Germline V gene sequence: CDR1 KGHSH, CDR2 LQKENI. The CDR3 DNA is TGTGCCAGCTCACCACGGCAGGACTACGAGCAGTACTTC. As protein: CASSPRQDYEQYF.

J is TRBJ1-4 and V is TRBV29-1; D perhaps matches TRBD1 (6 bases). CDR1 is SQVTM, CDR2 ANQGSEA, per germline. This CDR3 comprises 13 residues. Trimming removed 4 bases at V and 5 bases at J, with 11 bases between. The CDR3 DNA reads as TGCAGCGTTGGGACAGCCAACAATGAAAAACTGTTTTTT. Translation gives CSVGTANNEKLFF. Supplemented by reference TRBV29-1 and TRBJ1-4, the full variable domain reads SAVISQKPSRDICQRGTSLTIQCQVDSQVTMMFWYRQQPGQSLTLIATANQGSEATYESGFVIDKFPISRPNLTFSTLTVSNMSPEDSSIYLCSVGTANNEKLFFGSGTQLSVL.